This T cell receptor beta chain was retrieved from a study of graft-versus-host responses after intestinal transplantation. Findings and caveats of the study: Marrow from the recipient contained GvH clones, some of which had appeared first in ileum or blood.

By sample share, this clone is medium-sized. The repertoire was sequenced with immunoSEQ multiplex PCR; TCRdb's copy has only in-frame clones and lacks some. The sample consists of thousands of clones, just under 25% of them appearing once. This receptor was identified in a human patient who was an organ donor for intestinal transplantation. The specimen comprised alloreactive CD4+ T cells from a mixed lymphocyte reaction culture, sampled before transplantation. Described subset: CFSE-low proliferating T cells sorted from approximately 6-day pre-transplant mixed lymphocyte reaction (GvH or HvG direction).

The DNA of the CDR3 is TGCGCCAGCAGCTTGGCGAGGACAGGGAAAAATAGCAATCAGCCCCAGCATTTT. Translation gives CASSLARTGKNSNQPQHF. The V call is TRBV5-1, the J call TRBJ1-5; 8 nucleotides align to TRBD1. CDR1 and CDR2 from the germline V gene are SGHRS and YFSETQ. There are 18 residues in the CDR3. J was trimmed by 0 bases and V by 0 bases; bases with no gene match: 8.